These T cell receptor beta chains were read from a single sample in a study of cytomegalovirus exposure and HLA in healthy donors. Method: immunoSEQ multiplex PCR; TCRdb's copy keeps in-frame clones and lacks some. The data contain about 160,000 clones, about 81% of them seen just once; the ten biggest clones take up about 1.6%. The sequenced sample consisted of PBMCs. Receptors were obtained from a girl aged 10 to 17 in good health and CMV-seropositive. CDR3s include the opening cysteine and the closing phenylalanine or tryptophan. A D gene is named only where the DNA matches it firmly. A row's size may be missing; if present it is once, few, many or a size class.

TRBJ1-2 TRBV5-6 few TRBD1 TGTGCCAGCAGCTTTAAGGACAGGGACGGCTACACCTTC CASSFKDRDGYTF
TRBJ2-5 TRBV5-1 NA TRBD2 TGCGCCAGCAGCTTGAGAAGGCGGGAGGGCGCGGAGACCCAGTACTTC CASSLRRREGAETQYF
TRBJ1-4 TRBV6-7 NA TRBD1 TGTGCCAGCAGTCAGGGGGCCCCAGGTGAAAAACTGTTTTTT CASSQGAPGEKLFF
TRBJ2-7 TRBV19 NA TRBD2 TGTGCCAGTAGCGCGGGGGAACTTACTTACGAGCAGTACTTC CASSAGELTYEQYF
TRBJ1-1 TRBV5-6 NA NA TGTGCCAGCAGCTTGGATACGGGAGGCACTGAAGCTTTCTTT CASSLDTGGTEAFF
TRBJ1-2 TRBV30 once TRBD1 TGTGCCTGGGGGACAGACAGTATCTATGGCTACACCTTC CAWGTDSIYGYTF
TRBJ2-3 TRBV5-1 NA TRBD2 TGCGCCAGCAGCTTGACCGGGACTAGCGGGGGGACGGGAGATACGCAGTATTTT CASSLTGTSGGTGDTQYF
TRBJ1-2 TRBV6-4 NA TRBD1 TGTGCCAGCAGCGAGGACAGGGTATATGGCTACACCTTC CASSEDRVYGYTF
TRBJ1-3 TRBV6-5 NA TRBD1 TGTGCCAGCAGGAGACAGGGGAGCTCTGGAAACACCATATATTTT CASRRQGSSGNTIYF
TRBJ2-7 TRBV5-1 few TRBD2 TGCGCCAGCACGCCTGGGGCGGGAGATAGCTTCGAGCAGTACTTC CASTPGAGDSFEQYF
TRBJ1-1 TRBV5-6 NA TRBD1 TGTGCCAGCAGCCTAACAGGGGGGAAGGAAACTGAAGCTTTCTTT CASSLTGGKETEAFF
TRBJ1-4 TRBV25-1 NA NA TGTGCCAGCAGTGAAGGAGCGACTAATGAAAAACTGTTTTTT CASSEGATNEKLFF
TRBJ1-5 TRBV6-1 NA TRBD1 TGTGCCAGCAGTTCCCACAGGGGTGGCAATCAGCCCCAGCATTTT CASSSHRGGNQPQHF
TRBJ2-7 TRBV7-2 NA NA TGTGCCAGCAGCGCGGTGGGCGAGCAGTACTTC CASSAVGEQYF
TRBJ2-3 TRBV4-1 NA NA TGCGCCAGCAGCCAATTAGCGAGAAGCACAGATACGCAGTATTTT CASSQLARSTDTQYF
TRBJ2-3 TRBV7-2 NA NA TGTGCCAGCAGCTTTCTAAGCGGAGGGGATACGCAGTATTTT CASSFLSGGDTQYF
TRBJ2-1 TRBV7-9 NA TRBD2 TGTGCCAGCAGTCCCGGGACTAGCGTTGCAAATGAGCAGTTCTTC CASSPGTSVANEQFF
TRBJ1-4 TRBV29-1 NA NA TGCAGCGCCGCGGATGAAAAACTGTTTTTT CSAADEKLFF
TRBJ2-1 TRBV10-1 NA TRBD2 TGCGCCAGCAGCGCGTACGGGACTAGCGGGAGCTATGAGCAGTTCTTC CASSAYGTSGSYEQFF
TRBJ2-3 TRBV28 NA NA TGTGCCAGCAGTGTCCCCGTCGTTAGCACAGATACGCAGTATTTT CASSVPVVSTDTQYF
TRBJ1-1 TRBV4-1 NA NA TGCGCCAGCAGCGTATGGGGGGGTGACGAGAACACTGAAGCTTTCTTT CASSVWGGDENTEAFF
TRBJ2-2 TRBV7-8 NA TRBD2 TGTGCCAGCAGCTTAGGACTAGCGGGAGGTACCGGGGAGCTGTTTTTT CASSLGLAGGTGELFF
TRBJ2-3 TRBV7-2 NA TRBD1 TGTGCCAGCAGCTTCCTACAGGGGGCAATCGAGTGGGATACGCAGTATTTT CASSFLQGAIEWDTQYF